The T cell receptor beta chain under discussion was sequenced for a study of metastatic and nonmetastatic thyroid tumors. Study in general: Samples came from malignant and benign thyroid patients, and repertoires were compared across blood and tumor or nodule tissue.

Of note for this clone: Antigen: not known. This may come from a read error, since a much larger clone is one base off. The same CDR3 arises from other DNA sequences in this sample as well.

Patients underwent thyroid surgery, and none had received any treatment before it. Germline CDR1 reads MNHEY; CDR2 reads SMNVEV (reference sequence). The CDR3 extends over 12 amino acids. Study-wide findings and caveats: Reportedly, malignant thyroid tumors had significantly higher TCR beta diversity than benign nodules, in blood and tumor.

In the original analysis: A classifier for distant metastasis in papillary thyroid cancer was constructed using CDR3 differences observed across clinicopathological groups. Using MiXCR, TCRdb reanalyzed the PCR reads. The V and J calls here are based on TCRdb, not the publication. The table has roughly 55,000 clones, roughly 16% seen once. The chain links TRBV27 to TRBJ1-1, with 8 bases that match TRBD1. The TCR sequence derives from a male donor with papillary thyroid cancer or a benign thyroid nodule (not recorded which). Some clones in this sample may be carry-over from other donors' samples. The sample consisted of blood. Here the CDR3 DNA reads TGTGCCGGCAGGACAGGGTCCACTGAAGCTTTCTTC. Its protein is CAGRTGSTEAFF.